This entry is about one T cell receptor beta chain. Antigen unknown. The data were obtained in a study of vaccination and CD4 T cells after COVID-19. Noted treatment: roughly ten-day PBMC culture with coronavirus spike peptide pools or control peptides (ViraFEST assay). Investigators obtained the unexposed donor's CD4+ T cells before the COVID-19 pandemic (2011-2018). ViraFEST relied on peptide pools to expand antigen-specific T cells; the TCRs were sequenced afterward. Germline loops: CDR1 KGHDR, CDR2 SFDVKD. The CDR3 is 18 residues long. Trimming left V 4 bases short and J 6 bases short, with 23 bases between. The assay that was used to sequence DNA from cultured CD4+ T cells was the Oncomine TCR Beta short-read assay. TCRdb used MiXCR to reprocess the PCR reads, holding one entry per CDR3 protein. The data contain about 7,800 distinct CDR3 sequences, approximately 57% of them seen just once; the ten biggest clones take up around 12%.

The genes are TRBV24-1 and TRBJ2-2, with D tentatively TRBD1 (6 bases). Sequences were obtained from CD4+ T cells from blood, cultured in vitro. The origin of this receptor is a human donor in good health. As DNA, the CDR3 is TGTGCCACCAGTGACAGACTCGGGACATCTCACCTGGCCGGGGAGCTGTTTTTT. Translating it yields CATSDRLGTSHLAGELFF.